These 4 T cell receptor beta chains share one sample of origin, sequenced in a study of T cell responses to AZD1222 COVID-19 vaccine. Here immunoSEQ multiplex PCR was the method, and the copy in TCRdb shows in-frame clones only, minus some. The table lists 150,000 to 200,000 clones, roughly 88% of them singletons. Specimen: peripheral blood, collected 28 days after the second AZD1222 dose. The receptors come from an adult who received the AZD1222 COVID-19 vaccine.

The chain links TRBV7-2 to TRBJ1-2; a possible D gene is TRBD1 (5 bases). The CDR3 spans 13 residues. Germline V lookup: CDR1 SGHTA, CDR2 FQGNSA. The V gene lost 4 bases and the J gene lost 10 bases, with 16 bases spanning the gap. CDR3 DNA sequence: TGTGCCAGCAGCTCCAGAGGGGCAGCGATCTACACCTTC. This sequence encodes CASSSRGAAIYTF.

The gene calls are TRBV5-4 and TRBJ2-1, with TRBD2 matching over 10 bases. Losses at the gene ends were 4 bases for V and 8 bases for J; bases not matched to a gene: 6. The CDR3 loop spans 14 amino acids. Germline CDR1 reads SGHNT; CDR2 reads YYREEE (reference sequence). The CDR3 spells CASSKSGGAYEQFF. The CDR3 bases are TGTGCCAGCAGCAAAAGCGGGGGGGCTTATGAGCAGTTCTTC.

This chain connects TRBV6-5 to TRBJ2-7; the D is unclear. Trimming took off 2 bases at V and 0 bases at J, with 11 bases between the two ends. CDR1 is MNHEY, CDR2 SVGAGI, per germline. This CDR3 is 15 amino acids long. The CDR3 DNA sequence: TGTGCCAGCAGTTACGGCAATGGCCTCTCCTACGAGCAGTACTTC. Translating it yields CASSYGNGLSYEQYF.

This chain links TRBV28 with TRBJ1-1; D possibly corresponds to TRBD1 (5 bases). The germline CDR1 and CDR2 sequences are MDHEN and SYDVKM. The V end was cut by 7 bases, the J end by 8 bases, with 11 bases between. CDR3 length: 11 residues. As DNA, the CDR3 is TGTGCCAGCACACAGGTACTCGAAGCTTTCTTT. Translation: CASTQVLEAFF.